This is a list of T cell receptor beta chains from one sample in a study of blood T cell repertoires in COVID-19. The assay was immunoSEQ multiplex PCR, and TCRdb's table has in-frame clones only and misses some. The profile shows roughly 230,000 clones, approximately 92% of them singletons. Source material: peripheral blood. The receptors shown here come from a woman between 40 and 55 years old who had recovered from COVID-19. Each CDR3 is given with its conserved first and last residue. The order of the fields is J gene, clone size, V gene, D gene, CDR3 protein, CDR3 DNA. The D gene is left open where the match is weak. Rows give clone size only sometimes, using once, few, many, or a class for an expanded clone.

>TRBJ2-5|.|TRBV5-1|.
CASSLVRAEETQYF
TGCGCCAGCAGCTTGGTCAGGGCAGAAGAGACCCAGTACTTC
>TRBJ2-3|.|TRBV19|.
CASTSGKDTQYF
TGTGCCAGTACTTCAGGGAAAGATACGCAGTATTTT
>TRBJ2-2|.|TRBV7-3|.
CASSPTGVPNTGELFF
TGTGCCAGCAGCCCTACGGGGGTTCCGAACACCGGGGAGCTGTTTTTT
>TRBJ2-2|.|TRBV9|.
CASSVSRQGSNTGELFF
TGTGCCAGCAGCGTAAGTCGGCAGGGCTCGAACACCGGGGAGCTGTTTTTT
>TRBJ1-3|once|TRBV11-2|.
CASSSRDRGNTIYF
TGTGCCAGCAGCTCCAGAGACAGAGGAAACACCATATATTTT
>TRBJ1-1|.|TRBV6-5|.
CASSYREQGAAFF
TGTGCCAGCAGTTACCGAGAGCAGGGCGCGGCTTTCTTT
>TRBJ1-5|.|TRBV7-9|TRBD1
CASSQDYRDSYSNQPQHF
TGTGCCAGCAGCCAAGACTACCGGGACAGTTATAGCAATCAGCCCCAGCATTTT
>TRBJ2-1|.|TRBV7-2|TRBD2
CASSFSGGDYNEQFF
TGTGCCAGCAGCTTTAGCGGGGGGGACTACAATGAGCAGTTCTTC
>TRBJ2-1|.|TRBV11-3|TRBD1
CASSKGVGGPEQFF
TGTGCCAGCAGCAAAGGCGTAGGGGGCCCTGAGCAGTTCTTC
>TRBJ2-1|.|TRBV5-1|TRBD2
CASSLPSGSYNEQFF
TGCGCCAGCAGCCTACCTAGCGGCAGTTACAATGAGCAGTTCTTC
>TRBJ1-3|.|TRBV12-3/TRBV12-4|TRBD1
CASTSDRENTIYF
TGTGCCAGCACCTCGGACAGGGAGAACACCATATATTTT
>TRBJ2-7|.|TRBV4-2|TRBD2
CASSQAGTSGGYEQYF
TGTGCCAGCAGCCAAGCAGGGACTAGCGGGGGCTACGAGCAGTACTTC
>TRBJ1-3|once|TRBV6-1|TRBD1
CASSEVTGAGNTIYF
TGTGCCAGCAGTGAAGTAACAGGGGCAGGAAACACCATATATTTT
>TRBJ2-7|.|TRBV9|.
CASSGGDSLKYF
TGTGCCAGCAGCGGGGGGGACTCTCTAAAGTACTTC
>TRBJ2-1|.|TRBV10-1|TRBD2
CASSEVAGGALGQFF
TGCGCCAGCAGTGAGGTAGCGGGAGGGGCCTTGGGGCAGTTCTTC
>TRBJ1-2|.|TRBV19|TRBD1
CASSISGQGSGYTF
TGTGCCAGTAGTATATCGGGACAGGGCTCTGGCTACACCTTC
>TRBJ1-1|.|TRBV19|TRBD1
CASSIRQGRNTEAFF
TGTGCCAGTAGTATCCGACAGGGCAGGAACACTGAAGCTTTCTTT
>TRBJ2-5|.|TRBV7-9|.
CASSLAHLISQETQYF
TGTGCCAGCAGCCTCGCACACCTTATCTCGCAAGAGACCCAGTACTTC
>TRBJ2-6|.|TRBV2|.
CASGGTSGANVLTF
TGTGCCAGCGGAGGAACCTCTGGGGCCAACGTCCTGACTTTC
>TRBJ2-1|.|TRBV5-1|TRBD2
CASSPAAGGSYNEQFF
TGCGCCAGCAGCCCGGCGGCGGGGGGGTCCTACAATGAGCAGTTCTTC
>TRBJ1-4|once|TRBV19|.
CASSDMQGIGEKLFF
TGTGCCAGTAGCGACATGCAGGGAATAGGAGAAAAACTGTTTTTT
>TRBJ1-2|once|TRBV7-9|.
CASSFSDWDGYTF
TGTGCCAGCAGCTTCTCTGACTGGGATGGCTACACCTTC
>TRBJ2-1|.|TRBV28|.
CASRLDTYNEQFF
TGTGCCAGCAGATTGGACACGTACAATGAGCAGTTCTTC
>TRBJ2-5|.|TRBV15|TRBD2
CATLGGRAQETQYF
TGTGCCACCCTTGGCGGGAGAGCCCAAGAGACCCAGTACTTC
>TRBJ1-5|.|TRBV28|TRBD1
CASSGGQGTFPINQPQHF
TGTGCCAGCAGTGGGGGACAGGGGACCTTCCCGATCAATCAGCCCCAGCATTTT
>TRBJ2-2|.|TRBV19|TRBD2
CASSIPSGGRAGELFF
TGTGCCAGTAGTATCCCTAGCGGAGGACGTGCCGGGGAGCTGTTTTTT
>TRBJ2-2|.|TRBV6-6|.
CASSYYQVKGGELFF
TGTGCCAGCAGTTACTATCAGGTTAAAGGCGGGGAGCTGTTTTTT
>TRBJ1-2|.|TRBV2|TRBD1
CASSKLRTGFNYGYTF
TGTGCCAGCAGCAAACTCCGGACAGGGTTTAACTATGGCTACACCTTC
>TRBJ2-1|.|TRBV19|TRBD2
CASSISWGDYNYNEQFF
TGTGCCAGTAGTATCTCTTGGGGGGACTATAACTACAATGAGCAGTTCTTC
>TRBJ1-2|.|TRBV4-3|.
CASSQVGQGYDGYTF
TGCGCCAGCAGCCAAGTTGGGCAGGGTTACGATGGCTACACCTTC
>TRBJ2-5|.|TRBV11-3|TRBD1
CASSPRTGSQETQYF
TGTGCCAGCAGCCCCCGGACAGGGTCCCAAGAGACCCAGTACTTC
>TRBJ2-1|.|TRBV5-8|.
CASSQDNYNEQFF
TGTGCCAGCAGTCAGGACAACTACAATGAGCAGTTCTTC
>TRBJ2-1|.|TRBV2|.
CAETGGGHPNEQFF
TGTGCCGAGACAGGTGGGGGCCACCCCAATGAGCAGTTCTTC
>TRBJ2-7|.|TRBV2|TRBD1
CASSYEGATFYEQYF
TGTGCCAGCAGTTATGAGGGGGCCACCTTCTACGAGCAGTACTTC
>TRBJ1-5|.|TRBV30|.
CAWSVRSRDQPQHF
TGTGCCTGGAGTGTCCGGTCGAGGGATCAGCCCCAGCATTTT